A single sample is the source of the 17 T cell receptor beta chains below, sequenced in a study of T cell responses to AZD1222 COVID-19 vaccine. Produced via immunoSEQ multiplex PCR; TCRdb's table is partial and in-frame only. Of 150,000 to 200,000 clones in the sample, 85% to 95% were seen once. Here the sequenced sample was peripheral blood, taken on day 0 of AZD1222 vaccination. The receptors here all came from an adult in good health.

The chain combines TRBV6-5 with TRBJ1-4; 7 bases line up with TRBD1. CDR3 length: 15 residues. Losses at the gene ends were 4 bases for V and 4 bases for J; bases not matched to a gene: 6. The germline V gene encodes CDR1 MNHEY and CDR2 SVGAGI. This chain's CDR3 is CASSSSGQVNEKLFF. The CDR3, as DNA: TGTGCCAGCAGTTCCTCAGGACAGGTTAATGAAAAACTGTTTTTT.

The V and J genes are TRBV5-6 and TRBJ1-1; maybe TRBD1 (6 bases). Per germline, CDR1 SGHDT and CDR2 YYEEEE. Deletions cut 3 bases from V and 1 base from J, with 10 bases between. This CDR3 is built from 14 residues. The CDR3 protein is CASSWGQKNTEAFF. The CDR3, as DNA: TGTGCCAGCAGCTGGGGACAAAAGAACACTGAAGCTTTCTTT.

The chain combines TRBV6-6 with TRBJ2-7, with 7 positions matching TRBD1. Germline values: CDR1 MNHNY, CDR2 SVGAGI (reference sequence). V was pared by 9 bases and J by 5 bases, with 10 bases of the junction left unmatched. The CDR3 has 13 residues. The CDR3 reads CASNDRDTDEQYF. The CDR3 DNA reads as TGTGCCAGTAATGACAGGGATACGGACGAGCAGTACTTC.

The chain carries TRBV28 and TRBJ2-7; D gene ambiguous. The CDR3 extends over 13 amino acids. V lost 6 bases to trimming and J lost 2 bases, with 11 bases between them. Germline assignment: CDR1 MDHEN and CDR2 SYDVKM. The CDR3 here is CASSQRAPYEQYF. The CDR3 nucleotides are TGTGCCAGCAGCCAAAGGGCCCCCTACGAGCAGTACTTC.

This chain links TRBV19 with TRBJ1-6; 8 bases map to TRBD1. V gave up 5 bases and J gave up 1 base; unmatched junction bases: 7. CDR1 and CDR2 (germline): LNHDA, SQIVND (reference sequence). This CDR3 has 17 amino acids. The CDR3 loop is CASSRTDRGSYNSPLHF. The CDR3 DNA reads TGTGCCAGTAGTCGAACCGACAGGGGATCCTATAATTCACCCCTCCACTTT.

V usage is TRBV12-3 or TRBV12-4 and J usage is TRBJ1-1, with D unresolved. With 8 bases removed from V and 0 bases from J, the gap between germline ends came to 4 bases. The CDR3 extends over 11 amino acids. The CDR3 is CASQMNTEAFF. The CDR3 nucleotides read TGTGCCAGCCAAATGAACACTGAAGCTTTCTTT.

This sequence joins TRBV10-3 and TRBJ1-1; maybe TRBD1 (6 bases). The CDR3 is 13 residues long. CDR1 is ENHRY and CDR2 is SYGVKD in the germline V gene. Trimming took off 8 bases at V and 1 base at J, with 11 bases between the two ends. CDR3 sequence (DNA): TGTGCCATCGGGTCAGGGGAGAACACTGAAGCTTTCTTT. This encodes CAIGSGENTEAFF.

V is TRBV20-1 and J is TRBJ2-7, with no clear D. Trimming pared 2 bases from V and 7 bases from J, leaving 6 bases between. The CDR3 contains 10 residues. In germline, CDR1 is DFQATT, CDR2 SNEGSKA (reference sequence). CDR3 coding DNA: TGCAGTGCTAGATCCCGGGAGCAGTACTTC. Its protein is CSARSREQYF.

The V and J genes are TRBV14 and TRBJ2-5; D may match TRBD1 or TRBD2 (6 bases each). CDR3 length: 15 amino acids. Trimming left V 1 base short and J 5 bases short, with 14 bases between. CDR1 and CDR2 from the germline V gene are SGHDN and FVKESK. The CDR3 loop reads CASSQVSWGAETQYF. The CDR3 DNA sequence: TGTGCCAGCAGCCAAGTATCGTGGGGGGCCGAGACCCAGTACTTC. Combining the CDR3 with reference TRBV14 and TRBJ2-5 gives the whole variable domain EAGVTQFPSHSVIEKGQTVTLRCDPISGHDNLYWYRRVMGKEIKFLLHFVKESKQDESGMPNNRFLAERTGGTYSTLKVQPAELEDSGVYFCASSQVSWGAETQYFGPGTRLLVL.

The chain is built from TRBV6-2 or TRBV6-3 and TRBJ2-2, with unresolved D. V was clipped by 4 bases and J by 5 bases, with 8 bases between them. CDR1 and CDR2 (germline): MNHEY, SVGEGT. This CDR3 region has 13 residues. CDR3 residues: CASSWPGTGELFF. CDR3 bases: TGTGCCAGCAGTTGGCCGGGTACCGGGGAGCTGTTTTTT.

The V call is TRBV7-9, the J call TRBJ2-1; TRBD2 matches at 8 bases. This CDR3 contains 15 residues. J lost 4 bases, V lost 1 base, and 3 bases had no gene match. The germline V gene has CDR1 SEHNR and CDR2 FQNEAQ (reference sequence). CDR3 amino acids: CASSLGRGRYNEQFF. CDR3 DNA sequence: TGTGCCAGCAGCTTAGGCCGCGGGAGGTACAATGAGCAGTTCTTC.

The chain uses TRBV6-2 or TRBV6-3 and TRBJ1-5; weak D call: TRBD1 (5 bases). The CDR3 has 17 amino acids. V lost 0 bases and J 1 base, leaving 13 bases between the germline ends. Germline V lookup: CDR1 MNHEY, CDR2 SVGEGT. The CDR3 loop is CASSYSWGGLSNQPQHF. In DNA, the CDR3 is TGTGCCAGCAGTTACTCCTGGGGCGGCCTAAGCAATCAGCCCCAGCATTTT.

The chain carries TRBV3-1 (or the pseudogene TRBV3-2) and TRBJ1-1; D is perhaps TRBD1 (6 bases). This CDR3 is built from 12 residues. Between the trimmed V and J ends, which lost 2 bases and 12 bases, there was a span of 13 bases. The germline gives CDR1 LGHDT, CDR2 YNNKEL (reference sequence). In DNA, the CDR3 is TGTGCCAGCAGCCAAACCGGGACAACGCCTTTCTTT. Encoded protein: CASSQTGTTPFF.

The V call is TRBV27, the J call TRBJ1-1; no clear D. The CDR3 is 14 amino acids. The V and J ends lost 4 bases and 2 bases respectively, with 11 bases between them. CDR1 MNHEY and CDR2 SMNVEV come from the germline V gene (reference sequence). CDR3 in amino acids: CASSSSEINTEAFF. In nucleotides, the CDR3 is TGTGCCAGCAGTTCTTCAGAGATAAACACTGAAGCTTTCTTT.

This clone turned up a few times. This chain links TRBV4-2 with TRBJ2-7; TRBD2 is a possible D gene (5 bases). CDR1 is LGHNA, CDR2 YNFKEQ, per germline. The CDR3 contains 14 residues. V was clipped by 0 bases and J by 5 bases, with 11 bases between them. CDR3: CASSQDFNSDEQYF. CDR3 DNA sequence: TGTGCCAGCAGCCAAGATTTTAATAGCGACGAGCAGTACTTC.

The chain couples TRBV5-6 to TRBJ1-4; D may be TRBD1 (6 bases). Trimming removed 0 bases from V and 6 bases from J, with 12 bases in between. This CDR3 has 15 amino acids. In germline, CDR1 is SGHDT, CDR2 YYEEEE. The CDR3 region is CASSLAPGADEKLFF. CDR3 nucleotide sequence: TGTGCCAGCAGCTTGGCCCCGGGGGCGGATGAAAAACTGTTTTTT.

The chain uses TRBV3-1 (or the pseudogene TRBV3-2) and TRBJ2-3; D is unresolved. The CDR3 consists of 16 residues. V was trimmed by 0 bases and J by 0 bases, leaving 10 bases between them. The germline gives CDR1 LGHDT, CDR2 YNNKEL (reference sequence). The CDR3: CASSQEGYRSTDTQYF. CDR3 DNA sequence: TGTGCCAGCAGCCAAGAGGGGTATCGGAGCACAGATACGCAGTATTTT.